This passage covers 18 T cell receptor beta chains from one sample sequenced in a study of T cell responses to AZD1222 COVID-19 vaccine. The table came from immunoSEQ multiplex PCR; TCRdb's copy has only in-frame clones and leaves some out. In the table there are approximately 110,000 clones, less than 90% of which are singletons. Sequences were derived from peripheral blood, sampled on day 0 of AZD1222 vaccination. The source of these receptors is an adult in good health.

The gene calls are TRBV7-6 and TRBJ2-3, with TRBD1 as a possible D gene (5 bases). Germline V gene sequence: CDR1 SGHVS, CDR2 FNYEAQ. Trimming shortened V by 1 base and J by 2 bases, and 10 bases separated the two germline ends. The CDR3 spans 15 residues. The CDR3 DNA sequence: TGTGCCAGCAGCTTAGGCAGGGCCTACACAGATACGCAGTATTTT. Translated: CASSLGRAYTDTQYF.

The chain links TRBV6-5 to TRBJ1-3; a weak D match, TRBD1 (5 bases). The CDR3 consists of 15 residues. The V and J ends lost 7 bases and 0 bases respectively, with 13 bases between them. Germline CDR1 is MNHEY and CDR2 is SVGAGI. DNA for the CDR3: TGTGCCAGCACCGTCGGGGGGAGCTCTGGAAACACCATATATTTT. Amino acids: CASTVGGSSGNTIYF.

V usage is TRBV5-5 and J usage is TRBJ2-7; TRBD1 aligns across 7 bases. The germline CDR1 and CDR2 sequences are SGHKS and YYEKEE (reference sequence). CDR3 length equals 14 residues. Trimming at V came to 0 bases and at J to 3 bases, leaving 3 bases not matched to a gene. The CDR3 loop is CASSLAQGNYEQYF. Here the CDR3 DNA reads TGTGCCAGCAGCTTGGCACAGGGGAACTACGAGCAGTACTTC.

The J gene is TRBJ2-5, the V gene TRBV7-3; D is unclear. CDR3 size: 14 residues. In germline, CDR1 is SGHTA, CDR2 FQGTGA. Trimming pared 0 bases from V and 2 bases from J, leaving 7 bases between. The CDR3 sequence: CASSLTPDQETQYF. The CDR3 DNA reads as TGTGCCAGCAGCTTAACCCCTGATCAAGAGACCCAGTACTTC.

V is TRBV3-1 (or the pseudogene TRBV3-2) and J is TRBJ1-6; D is uncertain. V lost 0 bases, J lost 7 bases, and 13 bases lay in between. The germline CDR1 and CDR2 sequences are LGHDT and YNNKEL (reference sequence). CDR3 length: 16 residues. The CDR3 nucleotides are TGTGCCAGCAGCCAAGATGAGGGCAGGTCAAATTCACCCCTCCACTTT. Translation gives CASSQDEGRSNSPLHF.

V gene TRBV10-3 combines with J gene TRBJ1-5; D gene uncertain. The V end was cut by 0 bases, the J end by 11 bases, with 11 bases between. The CDR3 totals 13 residues. The germline CDR1 and CDR2 sequences are ENHRY and SYGVKD. CDR3: CAISESGGLSQHF. CDR3 nucleotides: TGTGCCATCAGTGAGTCGGGCGGACTGTCCCAGCATTTT.

The rearrangement links TRBV9 to TRBJ1-1; 7 nucleotides align to TRBD1. This CDR3 contains 16 residues. The J segment lost 8 bases and the V segment lost 3 bases, leaving 16 bases of the junction unmatched. The germline V gene encodes CDR1 SGDLS and CDR2 YYNGEE. CDR3 in DNA: TGTGCCAGCAGCGCGTTGAAGGGGGACAGCGGAGGAGAAGCTTTCTTT. Translating it yields CASSALKGDSGGEAFF.

The chain combines TRBV6-5 with TRBJ2-7; 14 nucleotides align to TRBD2. CDR3 length: 15 amino acids. Germline V lookup: CDR1 MNHEY, CDR2 SVGAGI. V trimming: 5 bases; J trimming: 7 bases; junction bases outside the gene matches: 7. The CDR3 nucleotides read TGTGCCAGCAGTCAGGGACTAGCGGGGGAACTTGAGCAGTACTTC. Encoded protein: CASSQGLAGELEQYF.

In DNA, the CDR3 is TGTGCCAGCGGCATCGGGACAGGGGGCTCGAGACTGTTTTTT. Amino acids: CASGIGTGGSRLFF. The chain combines TRBV27 with TRBJ1-4; TRBD1 matches at 12 bases. The CDR3 has 14 amino acids. CDR1 and CDR2 from the germline V gene are MNHEY and SMNVEV (reference sequence). Trimming cost V 8 bases and J 13 bases; bases outside gene matches: 11.

V and J are TRBV30 and TRBJ1-6; D not certain. This CDR3 has 12 residues. Germline CDR1 and CDR2: GTSNPN and SVGIG (reference sequence). The ends were cut back, 0 bases at V and 7 bases at J, with 4 bases in the middle. The CDR3 bases are TGTGCCTGGAGTGTACCCAATTCACCCCTCCACTTT. Amino acid sequence: CAWSVPNSPLHF.

This chain uses TRBV10-1 with TRBJ1-4; no clear D. The V gene lost 4 bases and the J gene lost 0 bases, with 15 bases spanning the gap. Germline V gene lookup returns CDR1 WNHNN and CDR2 SYGVQD (reference sequence). This CDR3 region has 17 residues. CDR3 protein: CASSGGDKTATNEKLFF. CDR3 DNA: TGCGCCAGCAGTGGCGGAGACAAGACTGCAACTAATGAAAAACTGTTTTTT.

The chain employs TRBV4-3 and TRBJ1-1; a possible D gene is TRBD1 (5 bases). The CDR3 sequence is 15 residues long. Trimming took off 4 bases at V and 6 bases at J, with 18 bases between the two ends. Germline V gene sequence: CDR1 LGHNA, CDR2 YSLEER. The CDR3 sequence is CASSPLIGGLAEAFF. DNA for the CDR3: TGCGCCAGCAGCCCCTTGATCGGGGGGTTGGCTGAAGCTTTCTTT.

This chain joins TRBV5-5 and TRBJ2-1; 9 bases are a match to TRBD2. The CDR3 has 17 residues. The junction had 4 bases not matched to a gene; V was cut back by 0 bases and J by 0 bases. The V gene's germline CDR1 is SGHKS and CDR2 YYEKEE (reference sequence). The CDR3 region has the DNA TGTGCCAGCAGCTTGGTTGGTAGCGGGAGCTCCTACAATGAGCAGTTCTTC. Its translation: CASSLVGSGSSYNEQFF. The full variable domain, rest sourced from reference TRBV5-5 and TRBJ2-1, is DAGVTQSPTHLIKTRGQQVTLRCSPISGHKSVSWYQQVLGQGPQFIFQYYEKEERGRGNFPDRFSARQFPNYSSELNVNALLLGDSALYLCASSLVGSGSSYNEQFFGPGTRLTVL.

This chain links TRBV13 with TRBJ1-1, with no clear D. V gave up 3 bases and J gave up 2 bases, with 4 bases separating them. The germline gives CDR1 PRHDT, CDR2 FYEKMQ (reference sequence). The CDR3 contains 12 residues. CDR3 nucleotides: TGTGCCAGCAGCTTTGCCAACACTGAAGCTTTCTTT. Translated: CASSFANTEAFF.

The J gene is TRBJ1-2, the V gene TRBV6-5; 8 nucleotides agree with TRBD1. Germline V gives CDR1 MNHEY, CDR2 SVGAGI. The length of the CDR3 is 13 residues. Trimming removed 0 bases from V and 13 bases from J; junction bases left unmatched: 7. CDR3 sequence (DNA): TGTGCCAGCAGTTACTCGGACTTGGACAGGGCCACCTTC. It is translated as CASSYSDLDRATF.

The chain recombines TRBV6-6 with TRBJ1-1; 7 nucleotides line up with TRBD1. CDR1 and CDR2 (germline): MNHNY, SVGAGI (reference sequence). The CDR3 length is 14 residues. V gave up 6 bases and J gave up 0 bases; unmatched junction bases: 4. The CDR3 here is CASRTGQLNTEAFF. CDR3 bases: TGTGCCAGCAGGACGGGACAGCTGAACACTGAAGCTTTCTTT.

The chain couples TRBV2 to TRBJ2-4; the D is unclear. V lost 1 base to trimming and J lost 15 bases, with 13 bases between them. Germline V gene sequence: CDR1 SNHLY, CDR2 FYNNEI. The CDR3 spans 12 residues. Here the CDR3 DNA reads TGTGCCAGCAGTGAAGGTTTAGGTTGGTGGTACTTC. It translates to CASSEGLGWWYF. The full variable domain, its missing parts supplied by reference TRBV2 and TRBJ2-4, is EPEVTQTPSHQVTQMGQEVILRCVPISNHLYFYWYRQILGQKVEFLVSFYNNEISEKSEIFDDQFSVERPDGSNFTLKIRSTKLEDSAMYFCASSEGLGWWYFGAGTRLSVL.

This chain connects TRBV7-8 to TRBJ2-1, with 10 bases that match TRBD2. The CDR3 runs 16 residues. Germline CDR1 SGHVS, CDR2 FQNEAQ. Losses at the gene ends were 3 bases for V and 2 bases for J; bases not matched to a gene: 4. The CDR3 sequence: CASSFFTSGAYNEQFF. The DNA of the CDR3 is TGTGCCAGCAGCTTCTTTACTAGCGGGGCCTACAATGAGCAGTTCTTC.